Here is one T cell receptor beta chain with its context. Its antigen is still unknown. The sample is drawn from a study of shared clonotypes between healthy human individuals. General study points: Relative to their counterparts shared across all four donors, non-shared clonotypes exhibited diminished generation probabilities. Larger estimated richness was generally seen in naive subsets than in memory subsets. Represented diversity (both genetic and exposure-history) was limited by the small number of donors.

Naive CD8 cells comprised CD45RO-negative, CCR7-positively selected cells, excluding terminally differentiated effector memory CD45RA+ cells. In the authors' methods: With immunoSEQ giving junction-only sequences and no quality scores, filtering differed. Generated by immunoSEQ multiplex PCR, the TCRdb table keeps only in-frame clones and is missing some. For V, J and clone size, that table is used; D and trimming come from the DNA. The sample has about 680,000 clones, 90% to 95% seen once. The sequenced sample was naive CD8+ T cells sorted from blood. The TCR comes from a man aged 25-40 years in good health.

The CDR3 reads CASSLRMTLAANIQYF. As DNA, the CDR3 is TGTGCCAGCAGCTTAAGGATGACACTAGCGGCAAACATTCAGTACTTC. This sequence joins TRBV7-2 and TRBJ2-4, with TRBD2 matching 8 bases. Trimming cost V 2 bases and J 6 bases; bases outside gene matches: 9. Germline V lookup: CDR1 SGHTA, CDR2 FQGNSA. The CDR3 is 16 residues long. The full variable domain, its missing parts supplied by reference TRBV7-2 and TRBJ2-4, is GAGVSQSPSNKVTEKGKDVELRCDPISGHTALYWYRQSLGQGLEFLIYFQGNSAPDKSGLPSDRFSAERTGGSVSTLTIQRTQQEDSAVYLCASSLRMTLAANIQYFGAGTRLSVL.